Listed here are 20 T cell receptor beta chains from one sample, sequenced in a study of blood T cell repertoires in COVID-19. Generated by immunoSEQ multiplex PCR, the TCRdb table keeps only in-frame clones and is missing some. This sample carries some 200,000 clones, 83% of them seen once, and the ten largest clones take more than 4.5%. Sequencing was performed on PBMCs or T cells enriched from blood (not recorded which). These receptor sequences come from a woman in her 50s who had been exposed to COVID-19.

The chain recombines TRBV27 with TRBJ1-1, with a weak D call TRBD1 (5 bases). The V gene's germline CDR1 is MNHEY and CDR2 SMNVEV (reference sequence). V lost 3 bases and J 4 bases, leaving 15 bases between the germline ends. The length of the CDR3 is 15 residues. The CDR3 DNA follows: TGTGCCAGCAGTTTTAGGTCAGGGTTGGGCACTGAAGCTTTCTTT. It encodes CASSFRSGLGTEAFF.

The chain couples TRBV18 to TRBJ1-2; TRBD1 aligns across 11 bases. The CDR3 sequence is 13 residues long. The V segment lost 5 bases and the J segment 8 bases; nucleotides outside the gene matches: 4. In germline, CDR1 is KGHSH, CDR2 LQKENI. The CDR3 is CASSADRGQGYTF. In nucleotides, the CDR3 is TGTGCCAGCTCAGCGGACAGGGGGCAAGGCTACACCTTC.

The J gene is TRBJ2-3, the V gene TRBV5-6, with 11 bases aligning to TRBD1. V trimming: 3 bases; J trimming: 0 bases; junction bases outside the gene matches: 0. Germline V gene data show CDR1 as SGHDT and CDR2 as YYEEEE. The CDR3 contains 15 residues. In DNA form, the CDR3 reads TGTGCCAGCAGCTGGGACAGGGGGAGCACAGATACGCAGTATTTT. It is translated as CASSWDRGSTDTQYF.

This clone was picked up a small number of times. The V and J genes are TRBV21-1 and TRBJ2-7; the DNA was not compared with TRBD2, the D call given in the table. TRBV21-1 is termed a pseudogene. The CDR3 is made up of 14 amino acids. The CDR3 reads CASRMTGGDYEQYF. CDR3 nucleotide sequence: TGTGCCAGCAGGATGACTGGGGGGGATTACGAGCAGTACTTC.

The chain links TRBV2 to TRBJ1-6; 7 nucleotides align to TRBD1. Germline lookup yields CDR1 SNHLY and CDR2 FYNNEI. The CDR3 covers 15 residues. V was pared by 6 bases and J by 6 bases, with 8 bases of the junction left unmatched. DNA of the CDR3: TGTGCCAGCAGCGGGTACCGGGACAGTAATTCACCCCTCCACTTT. Translating gives CASSGYRDSNSPLHF.

The chain recombines TRBV5-6 with TRBJ1-3; D unresolved. V gave up 1 base and J gave up 1 base, with 9 bases separating them. The CDR3 length is 15 residues. Looked up from germline, CDR1 is SGHDT and CDR2 is YYEEEE. The CDR3 coding sequence is TGTGCCAGCAGCTTGTTATCGGGATCTGGAAACACCATATATTTT. Protein sequence: CASSLLSGSGNTIYF.

J is TRBJ1-6 and V is TRBV3-1 (or the pseudogene TRBV3-2), with TRBD1 matching 8 bases. CDR3 length equals 17 residues. Looked up from germline, CDR1 is LGHDT and CDR2 is YNNKEL (reference sequence). V gave up 2 bases and J gave up 10 bases; unmatched junction bases: 13. This CDR3 is CASSQYGQGKRQSPLHF. Written as DNA, the CDR3 is TGTGCCAGCAGCCAATATGGACAGGGAAAGCGGCAATCACCCCTCCACTTT.

This chain connects TRBV5-1 to TRBJ2-7; 13 nucleotides match TRBD2. The CDR3 is made up of 15 amino acids. Germline assignment: CDR1 SGHRS and CDR2 YFSETQ. Trimming took 6 bases from V and 6 from J; bases not matched to a gene: 9. In nucleotides, the CDR3 is TGCGCCAGCACGACGAACGGACTAGCGGGGGCCGAGCAGTACTTC. Its protein product is CASTTNGLAGAEQYF.

There are a few counts of this clone. The chain combines TRBV28 with TRBJ2-5; 7 nucleotides line up with TRBD1. Germline values: CDR1 MDHEN, CDR2 SYDVKM. CDR3 length equals 15 residues. The V segment lost 6 bases and the J segment 5 bases; nucleotides outside the gene matches: 12. Written as DNA, the CDR3 is TGTGCCAGCAGACCAGGCAGGGGGTTCGGGGAGACCCAGTACTTC. As protein: CASRPGRGFGETQYF.

This chain links TRBV6-5 with TRBJ2-5; possible D gene TRBD2, 5 bases. Trimming stripped 6 bases from V and 4 bases from J, with 15 bases between. Germline V gives CDR1 MNHEY, CDR2 SVGAGI. This CDR3 comprises 14 residues. The CDR3 DNA sequence: TGTGCCAGCAGCGGGCGGGTAGCAAGAGAGACCCAGTACTTC. It encodes CASSGRVARETQYF.

The V call is TRBV28, the J call TRBJ1-2; 9 bases are a match to TRBD1. The germline V gene has CDR1 MDHEN and CDR2 SYDVKM. This CDR3 spans 15 amino acids. V lost 4 bases to trimming and J lost 4 bases; unmatched junction nucleotides: 7. CDR3 DNA: TGTGCCAGCAGTTCCCCCTACAGGGGGCCCTATGGCTACACCTTC. The encoded protein is CASSSPYRGPYGYTF.

This clone was detected many times. V and J are TRBV5-4 and TRBJ2-2, with D uncertain. The CDR3 is 15 residues long. Germline-derived CDR1 and CDR2 are SGHNT and YYREEE (reference sequence). Trimming removed 0 bases at V and 5 bases at J, with 11 bases between. The CDR3 loop reads CASSLGPPRTGELFF. The CDR3 DNA is TGTGCCAGCAGCTTGGGCCCCCCGAGGACCGGGGAGCTGTTTTTT. Complete variable domain (other parts from reference TRBV5-4 and TRBJ2-2): ETGVTQSPTHLIKTRGQQVTLRCSSQSGHNTVSWYQQALGQGPQFIFQYYREEENGRGNFPPRFSGLQFPNYSSELNVNALELDDSALYLCASSLGPPRTGELFFGEGSRLTVL.

V usage is TRBV15 and J usage is TRBJ2-3; 7 positions match TRBD2. V shed 1 base, J shed 1 base, and the junction held 5 bases outside the gene matches. The CDR3 is 16 amino acids. Germline values: CDR1 LNHNV, CDR2 YYDKDF (reference sequence). CDR3 bases: TGTGCCACCAGCAGAGGTCGGGACTACCGCACAGATACGCAGTATTTT. It yields the protein CATSRGRDYRTDTQYF.

The rearrangement links TRBV19 to TRBJ1-2; D unclear. Per the germline V gene, CDR1 is LNHDA and CDR2 is SQIVND (reference sequence). The CDR3 contains 15 residues. V lost 3 bases and J lost 8, with 19 bases in between. The CDR3 bases are TGTGCCAGTAGTATGGGCCGTCTCGTCCGCGAGGGCTACACCTTC. Encoded protein: CASSMGRLVREGYTF.

The V call is TRBV2, the J call TRBJ1-4; 9 bases align to TRBD1. The germline V gene encodes CDR1 SNHLY and CDR2 FYNNEI. With 7 bases clipped from V and 8 bases from J, the junction kept 8 bases outside the gene matches. The CDR3 totals 14 residues. This CDR3 is CASNPGTGFEKLFF. CDR3 in DNA: TGTGCCAGCAACCCGGGGACAGGGTTCGAAAAACTGTTTTTT.

V gene TRBV19 combines with J gene TRBJ1-2, with 8 bases identical to TRBD1. The CDR3 is 15 amino acids. V dropped 5 bases and J dropped 5; count of bases not matched to a gene: 10. Germline V gene sequence: CDR1 LNHDA, CDR2 SQIVND (reference sequence). The CDR3, as DNA: TGTGCCAGTAGTCTCGACGGACAGGGATTTTATGGCTACACCTTC. It is translated as CASSLDGQGFYGYTF.

The chain links TRBV5-1 to TRBJ2-6; D possibly corresponds to TRBD1 (7 bases). V dropped 3 bases and J dropped 3 bases, with 13 bases sitting between them. Germline CDR1 reads SGHRS; CDR2 reads YFSETQ. This CDR3 contains 16 residues. DNA of the CDR3: TGCGCCAGCAGCTGGAGGGGGCTGAGTGGGGCCAACGTCCTGACTTTC. This sequence encodes CASSWRGLSGANVLTF. Using reference TRBV5-1 and TRBJ2-6 for the parts outside the CDR3, the full variable domain is KAGVTQTPRYLIKTRGQQVTLSCSPISGHRSVSWYQQTPGQGLQFLFEYFSETQRNKGNFPGRFSGRQFSNSRSEMNVSTLELGDSALYLCASSWRGLSGANVLTFGAGSRLTVL.

This chain links TRBV7-2 with TRBJ1-1; TRBD1 matches 8 bases. Per germline, CDR1 SGHTA and CDR2 FQGNSA. J lost 5 bases, V lost 5 bases, and 10 bases had no gene match. This CDR3 is 15 amino acids long. The CDR3 coding sequence is TGTGCCAGCAGCCCTCAGGGGGCGAAGAGTACTGAAGCTTTCTTT. Its protein product is CASSPQGAKSTEAFF.

This clone has only a few counts. The chain carries TRBV27 and TRBJ2-3; D remains unclear. Germline lookup yields CDR1 MNHEY and CDR2 SMNVEV (reference sequence). The V and J ends lost 3 bases and 4 bases respectively, with 11 bases between them. The CDR3 is made up of 14 amino acids. CDR3 in DNA: TGTGCCAGCAGTTTGCGGATCTTCGCAGATACGCAGTATTTT. Its translation: CASSLRIFADTQYF.

The CDR3 here is CASSLDPTGEGTEAFF. In nucleotides, the CDR3 is TGCGCCAGCAGCTTGGACCCGACAGGGGAGGGGACTGAAGCTTTCTTT. The chain carries TRBV5-1 and TRBJ1-1; TRBD1 agrees at 8 bases. Germline CDR1 SGHRS, CDR2 YFSETQ. The CDR3 sequence is 16 residues long. V trimming: 0 bases; J trimming: 5 bases; junction bases outside the gene matches: 9.